In this sample, the clone carrying this T cell receptor (beta chain) turned up many times. Its antigen is unknown. Template material for amplifying TCR beta CDR3 regions consisted of RNA transcripts. HTBI primers were the set used in a first-round RT-PCR of the TCR CDR3. Each CDR3 protein gets one entry after TCRdb re-called the multiplex PCR reads with MiXCR. The sample contains hundreds of thousands of distinct CDR3 sequences, 46% of which appear only once. The record originates from a study of T cells in Graves' hyperthyroidism and ophthalmopathy. Trimming left V 6 bases short and J 5 bases short, with 13 bases between. CDR1 is SGHVS, CDR2 FQNEAQ, per germline. This CDR3 is built from 13 residues. The study enrolled patients aged 18 to 65 with newly diagnosed hyperthyroidism of under 2 months' duration. Investigators excluded patients with uncontrolled infection, other autoimmune disease, pregnancy or lactation. In making diagnoses, clinical symptoms, serum thyroxine and TRAb, thyroid ultrasound and orbital computed tomography were all used.

Regarding the study as a whole: In simple terms, a model built on 13 V-J features told ophthalmopathy apart from stable hyperthyroidism.

The sequence was collected from a woman in her late teens or twenties with Graves' hyperthyroidism. The sample taken for sequencing was peripheral blood or thyroid tissue (not recorded which). V gene TRBV7-8 combines with J gene TRBJ2-5; TRBD1 might be the D (6 bases). This chain's CDR3 is CASRQGGAETQYF. Written as DNA, the CDR3 is TGTGCCAGCAGACAAGGGGGAGCCGAGACCCAGTACTTC.